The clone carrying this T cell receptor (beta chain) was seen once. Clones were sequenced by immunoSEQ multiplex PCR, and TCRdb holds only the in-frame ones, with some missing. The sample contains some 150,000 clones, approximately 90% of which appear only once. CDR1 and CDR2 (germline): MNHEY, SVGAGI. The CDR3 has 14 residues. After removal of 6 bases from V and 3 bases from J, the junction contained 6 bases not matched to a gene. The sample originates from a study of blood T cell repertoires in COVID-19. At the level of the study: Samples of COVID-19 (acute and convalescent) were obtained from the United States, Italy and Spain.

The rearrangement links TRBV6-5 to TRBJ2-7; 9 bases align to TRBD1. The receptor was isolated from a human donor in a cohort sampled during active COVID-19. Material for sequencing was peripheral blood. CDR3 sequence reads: CASRVGTGIYEQYF. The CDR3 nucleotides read TGTGCCAGCAGGGTAGGGACAGGGATCTACGAGCAGTACTTC.